Shown below are 22 T cell receptor beta chains from a single sample sequenced in a study of blood T cell repertoires in COVID-19. Measured with immunoSEQ multiplex PCR; TCRdb has only the in-frame clones, and not every one. The table shows tens of thousands of clones, with about four fifths occurring only once. The specimen was peripheral blood. The receptor set was obtained from a human donor in a cohort sampled during active COVID-19.

The CDR3 region is CASRILGQGRNTEAFF. CDR3 DNA: TGTGCCAGCAGAATATTAGGGCAAGGGAGGAACACTGAAGCTTTCTTT. The chain couples TRBV6-6 to TRBJ1-1; the D is unclear. The ends were cut back, 6 bases at V and 1 base at J, with 18 bases in the middle. Germline loops: CDR1 MNHNY, CDR2 SVGAGI (reference sequence). The CDR3 runs 16 residues.

The CDR3 region has the DNA TGTGCCAGCAGCGTATCCGGGACAGGGTTCTCCTACGAGCAGTACTTC. This translates into CASSVSGTGFSYEQYF. This chain joins TRBV11-2 and TRBJ2-7; 9 bases are a match to TRBD1. This CDR3 has 16 amino acids. V shed 5 bases, J shed 0 bases, and the junction held 8 bases outside the gene matches. Germline-derived CDR1 and CDR2 are SGHAT and FQNNGV.

CDR3 residues: CASSPMGARPSGANVLTF. The DNA for the CDR3 is TGTGCCAGCTCACCAATGGGGGCACGGCCTTCTGGGGCCAACGTCCTGACTTTC. The chain couples TRBV18 to TRBJ2-6, with a possible D match to TRBD1 (6 bases). Per germline, CDR1 KGHSH and CDR2 LQKENI. The V gene lost 2 bases and the J gene lost 1 base, with 15 bases spanning the gap. This CDR3 is built from 18 residues.

J is TRBJ2-7 and V is TRBV18; 7 nucleotides match TRBD2. The CDR3 spans 16 residues. With 2 bases clipped from V and 2 bases from J, the junction kept 9 bases outside the gene matches. CDR1 KGHSH and CDR2 LQKENI come from the germline V gene. The CDR3 reads CASSPTPIAGPYEQYF. The CDR3 DNA reads as TGTGCCAGCTCACCAACACCTATAGCGGGCCCCTACGAGCAGTACTTC.

This chain uses TRBV14 with TRBJ1-1; TRBD1 matches 7 bases. Per the germline V gene, CDR1 is SGHDN and CDR2 is FVKESK. This CDR3 comprises 16 residues. The J segment lost 3 bases and the V segment lost 4 bases, leaving 11 bases of the junction unmatched. In DNA, the CDR3 is TGTGCCAGCAGCCCAATTTGGACAGGAGGATACACTGAAGCTTTCTTT. Its protein is CASSPIWTGGYTEAFF.

The CDR3: CASSSGQGENEQFF. CDR3 DNA: TGCGCCAGCAGCTCGGGACAGGGTGAGAATGAGCAGTTCTTC. The chain is built from TRBV5-1 and TRBJ2-1, with 9 bases lining up with TRBD1. The V gene end was trimmed by 3 bases and the J gene end by 7 bases; junction bases not matched to a gene: 5. This CDR3 comprises 14 residues. Germline lookup yields CDR1 SGHRS and CDR2 YFSETQ.

The chain carries TRBV4-1 and TRBJ2-5; D gene uncertain. The germline V gene encodes CDR1 MGHRA and CDR2 YSYEKL. The germline V and J ends were trimmed by 0 bases and 0 bases, with 11 bases remaining between them. The CDR3 sequence is 16 residues long. CDR3 in DNA: TGCGCCAGCAGCCAAGATAGAAATGGAGACCAAGAGACCCAGTACTTC. Translating gives CASSQDRNGDQETQYF.

CDR3: CASSQGGGNQPQHF. CDR3 in DNA: TGTGCCAGCAGTCAGGGTGGGGGCAATCAGCCCCAGCATTTT. The chain uses TRBV6-2 or TRBV6-3 and TRBJ1-5; possibly TRBD1 for D (5 bases). The CDR3 has 14 residues. The germline CDR1 and CDR2 sequences are MNHEY and SVGEGT. Trimming shortened V by 5 bases and J by 2 bases, and 10 bases separated the two germline ends.

The chain links TRBV5-6 to TRBJ2-3; 9 nucleotides line up with TRBD2. Trimming cost V 1 base and J 5 bases; bases outside gene matches: 5. Germline-derived CDR1 and CDR2 are SGHDT and YYEEEE. This CDR3 contains 15 residues. CDR3 sequence: CASSLSSGGRDTQYF. DNA for the CDR3: TGTGCCAGCAGCTTGTCAAGCGGGGGGAGAGATACGCAGTATTTT.

The chain joins TRBV7-2 to TRBJ2-4; tentatively, D is TRBD1 (7 bases). The germline V gene encodes CDR1 SGHTA and CDR2 FQGNSA. This CDR3 contains 14 residues. Trimming left V 5 bases short and J 4 bases short, with 12 bases between. The CDR3 coding sequence is TGTGCCAGCAGCGCGGGACAGCCTAAAAACATTCAGTACTTC. Residues: CASSAGQPKNIQYF.

The J gene is TRBJ2-1, the V gene TRBV5-5, with D unresolved. V was cut by 1 base and J by 5 bases, with 7 bases left in between. The CDR3 extends over 13 amino acids. From germline, CDR1 is SGHKS and CDR2 YYEKEE (reference sequence). In DNA form, the CDR3 reads TGTGCCAGCAGCTTGACAGTGAACAATGAGCAGTTCTTC. This translates into CASSLTVNNEQFF.

J is TRBJ2-2 and V is TRBV5-1, with TRBD2 as a possible D gene (5 bases). The CDR3 runs 15 residues. V was trimmed by 0 bases and J by 2 bases, leaving 8 bases between them. CDR1 is SGHRS, CDR2 YFSETQ, per germline. CDR3 loop: CASSLDGLNTGELFF. DNA for the CDR3: TGCGCCAGCAGCTTGGACGGACTTAACACCGGGGAGCTGTTTTTT.

The J gene is TRBJ1-2, the V gene TRBV27, with D possibly matching TRBD1 (5 bases). V shed 1 base and J shed 0 bases, with 15 bases lying between them. Germline lookup yields CDR1 MNHEY and CDR2 SMNVEV (reference sequence). The CDR3 runs to 17 residues. CDR3 sequence reads: CASSLYGGGLANYGYTF. The CDR3 coding sequence is TGTGCCAGCAGTTTATATGGGGGAGGGTTAGCTAACTATGGCTACACCTTC.

The gene calls are TRBV15 and TRBJ2-7; maybe TRBD1 (6 bases). The V end lost 4 bases, the J end lost 0 bases, and 19 bases lay between the germline ends. Per the germline V gene, CDR1 is LNHNV and CDR2 is YYDKDF (reference sequence). CDR3 length: 17 amino acids. DNA of the CDR3: TGTGCCACCAGCATCAACAGGGACCGGGTGGTCTCCTACGAGCAGTACTTC. Protein: CATSINRDRVVSYEQYF.

The rearrangement links TRBV6-5 to TRBJ1-6, with 7 bases matching TRBD1. This CDR3 contains 14 residues. The germline V gene has CDR1 MNHEY and CDR2 SVGAGI. The junction had 8 bases not matched to a gene; V was cut back by 5 bases and J by 10 bases. The CDR3, as DNA: TGTGCCAGCAGTCCAGACAGGGTGCGGTCACCCCTCCACTTT. This gives the protein CASSPDRVRSPLHF.

The chain links TRBV2 to TRBJ2-3; TRBD2 matches at 8 bases. Germline V gene data show CDR1 as SNHLY and CDR2 as FYNNEI. This CDR3 spans 13 amino acids. V lost 6 bases, J lost 6 bases, and 5 bases stayed unmatched. The CDR3 coding sequence is TGTGCCAGCAGGGCCCCTAGCGGGGATACGCAGTATTTT. Translated, it gives CASRAPSGDTQYF.

This chain connects TRBV5-1 to TRBJ1-6, with D unresolved. The CDR3 consists of 14 residues. Germline values: CDR1 SGHRS, CDR2 YFSETQ. V was pared by 0 bases and J by 7 bases, with 8 bases between. CDR3 region: CASSLGQVNSPLHF. The CDR3 coding sequence is TGCGCCAGCAGCTTGGGGCAGGTCAATTCACCCCTCCACTTT. The full variable domain, with the rest looked up from reference TRBV5-1 and TRBJ1-6, is KAGVTQTPRYLIKTRGQQVTLSCSPISGHRSVSWYQQTPGQGLQFLFEYFSETQRNKGNFPGRFSGRQFSNSRSEMNVSTLELGDSALYLCASSLGQVNSPLHFGNGTRLTVT.

The chain uses TRBV5-3 and TRBJ2-6, with D possibly being TRBD2 (5 bases). TRBV5-3 qualifies as an ORF whose function is uncertain. V was cut by 0 bases and J by 4 bases, with 8 bases left in between. This CDR3 region has 15 residues. The CDR3 bases are TGTGCCAGAAGCTTGGGGGAGCCCGGGGCCAACGTCCTGACTTTC. Protein sequence: CARSLGEPGANVLTF.

The chain combines TRBV2 with TRBJ2-3, with 10 bases lining up with TRBD2. The CDR3 runs to 15 residues. Trimming cost V 10 bases and J 4 bases; bases outside gene matches: 11. The germline gives CDR1 SNHLY, CDR2 FYNNEI. The CDR3 sequence: CATHLGAGGPDTQYF. In DNA form, the CDR3 reads TGTGCCACCCACCTAGGAGCGGGGGGGCCAGATACGCAGTATTTT. The full variable domain, its missing parts supplied by reference TRBV2 and TRBJ2-3, is EPEVTQTPSHQVTQMGQEVILRCVPISNHLYFYWYRQILGQKVEFLVSFYNNEISEKSEIFDDQFSVERPDGSNFTLKIRSTKLEDSAMYFCATHLGAGGPDTQYFGPGTRLTVL.

The V and J genes are TRBV7-2 and TRBJ2-7; tentative D call: TRBD1 (5 bases). The CDR3 has 14 residues. The germline gives CDR1 SGHTA, CDR2 FQGNSA. V dropped 2 bases and J dropped 7 bases, with 15 bases sitting between them. The CDR3 protein is CASSLNIQGSEQYF. The CDR3 coding sequence is TGTGCCAGCAGCTTAAACATTCAGGGAAGTGAGCAGTACTTC.

The CDR3: CASSFHYEQYF. CDR3 in DNA: TGTGCCAGCAGCTTCCACTACGAGCAGTACTTC. The V call is TRBV7-8, the J call TRBJ2-7; the D is unclear. With 3 bases removed from V and 3 bases from J, the gap between germline ends came to 3 bases. CDR1 is SGHVS, CDR2 FQNEAQ, per germline. CDR3 length: 11 amino acids. Together with reference TRBV7-8 and TRBJ2-7, the CDR3 gives the full variable domain: GAGVSQSPRYKVAKRGQDVALRCDPISGHVSLFWYQQALGQGPEFLTYFQNEAQLDKSGLPSDRFFAERPEGSVSTLKIQRTQQEDSAVYLCASSFHYEQYFGPGTRLTVT.

This clone is a singleton in its sample. This chain links TRBV9 with TRBJ2-1; no clear D gene. Trimming left V 0 bases short and J 2 bases short, with 9 bases between. The germline CDR1 and CDR2 sequences are SGDLS and YYNGEE. CDR3 size: 15 residues. Here the CDR3 DNA reads TGTGCCAGCAGCGTAGGAACTACTACCTACAATGAGCAGTTCTTC. Translated: CASSVGTTTYNEQFF. Full variable domain (rest looked up from reference TRBV9 and TRBJ2-1): DSGVTQTPKHLITATGQRVTLRCSPRSGDLSVYWYQQSLDQGLQFLIQYYNGEERAKGNILERFSAQQFPDLHSELNLSSLELGDSALYFCASSVGTTTYNEQFFGPGTRLTVL.